A single count supports the clone carrying this TCR beta chain. What it binds is not known. This sample was included in a study of T cells after posttransplantation cyclophosphamide. Whole-study findings and limits: Donor-recipient repertoire similarity was low at 1-2 months, rising over year one. After PTCy, TRB diversity resembled that of CNI/methotrexate controls. Blood and skin or GI T cell repertoires showed limited TRB overlap.

V lost 5 bases and J lost 4, with 13 bases in between. In germline, CDR1 is GTSNPN, CDR2 SVGIG (reference sequence). There are 13 residues in the CDR3. Repertoires were generated with immunoSEQ multiplex PCR, while TCRdb's copy carries only in-frame clones and drops some. This sample has some 54,000 clones, with 94% found just once. This clonotype originated in a woman aged 25 to 39 in good health and a related stem cell transplant donor. V gene TRBV30 combines with J gene TRBJ2-3; weak D call: TRBD1 (6 bases). The sample comprised PBMCs. For the CDR3, the DNA is TGTGCCTGGGCGGGCAGGGGCGCAGATACGCAGTATTTT. Residues: CAWAGRGADTQYF.